A selection of T cell receptor beta chains follows, all from one sample in a study of PD-L1 blockade in urothelial cancer. Data came from immunoSEQ multiplex PCR; TCRdb stores just in-frame clones and leaves some out. The table has under 30,000 clones, around 88% seen once. Source: PBMCs, taken around atezolizumab (anti-PD-L1) treatment. These receptor sequences come from a man aged 50-60 years with urothelial cancer. Both conserved end residues are part of each CDR3. Fields, in order: J gene, D gene, clone size, V gene, CDR3 protein, CDR3 DNA. A D gene is named only where the DNA matches it firmly. Size is stated for part of the rows, as once, few or many counts, or as a class when the clone is expanded.

TRBJ1-2 | TRBD1 | - | TRBV7-3 | CASSSTGQGTSGYGYTF | TGTGCCAGCAGCTCGACGGGACAGGGGACTTCTGGCTATGGCTACACCTTC
TRBJ1-5 | TRBD1 | - | TRBV19 | CASSGQDHNQPQHF | TGTGCCAGTAGTGGACAGGACCACAATCAGCCCCAGCATTTT
TRBJ2-7 | TRBD2 | - | TRBV6-5 | CASKSEAGGSDEQYF | TGTGCCAGCAAGTCCGAAGCGGGAGGGAGTGACGAGCAGTACTTC
TRBJ1-1 | - | - | TRBV29-1 | CSVDPNGGDTEAFF | TGCAGCGTTGACCCCAATGGAGGGGACACTGAAGCTTTCTTT
TRBJ1-1 | - | - | TRBV6-5 | CASSIWRNTEAFF | TGTGCCAGCAGTATTTGGAGAAACACTGAAGCTTTCTTT
TRBJ1-4 | - | - | TRBV19 | CASSCRGGDEKLFF | TGTGCCAGTAGTTGCAGGGGTGGGGATGAAAAACTGTTTTTT
TRBJ2-2 | - | - | TRBV9 | CASSVELNTGELFF | TGTGCCAGCAGCGTAGAACTTAACACCGGGGAGCTGTTTTTT
TRBJ2-2 | TRBD2 | - | TRBV7-2 | CASSLVGGGANTGELFF | TGTGCCAGCAGCTTAGTCGGGGGGGGCGCGAACACCGGGGAGCTGTTTTTT
TRBJ2-5 | TRBD1 | - | TRBV19 | CASSISAGGETQYF | TGTGCCAGTAGTATTTCGGCAGGGGGAGAGACCCAGTACTTC
TRBJ2-1 | TRBD2 | - | TRBV19 | CASSIRAGGFWDEQFF | TGTGCCAGTAGTATCCGGGCGGGGGGATTTTGGGATGAGCAGTTCTTC
TRBJ2-7 | - | - | TRBV5-1 | CASSLGITGLFTYEQYF | TGCGCCAGCAGCTTGGGGATTACAGGCTTGTTTACCTACGAGCAGTACTTC
TRBJ2-4 | TRBD2 | - | TRBV15 | CATSRLDGTSGLIQYF | TGTGCCACCAGCAGACTTGATGGGACTAGCGGGTTGATTCAGTACTTC
TRBJ1-2 | - | medium-sized | TRBV5-6 | CASSLSRDGYTF | TGTGCCAGCAGCTTGTCTCGGGATGGCTACACCTTC
TRBJ2-2 | - | - | TRBV7-9 | CASSLGGRQLFF | TGTGCCAGCAGCTTGGGGGGTCGGCAGCTGTTTTTT
TRBJ1-5 | - | - | TRBV5-8 | CASSLSGLPGQPQHF | TGTGCCAGCAGCCTATCGGGCCTTCCGGGACAGCCCCAGCATTTT
TRBJ2-6 | TRBD2 | - | TRBV6-1 | CASSATSGSLFGANVLTF | TGTGCCAGCAGTGCAACTAGCGGGAGTTTATTTGGGGCCAACGTCCTGACTTTC
TRBJ2-7 | - | - | TRBV19 | CASSIVQGYEQYF | TGTGCCAGTAGTATCGTCCAGGGCTACGAGCAGTACTTC
TRBJ2-5 | TRBD1 | - | TRBV5-1 | CASSRTGLQETQYF | TGCGCCAGCAGCCGGACAGGGCTCCAAGAGACCCAGTACTTC
TRBJ2-1 | TRBD2 | - | TRBV13 | CASSLGGLAGGYNEQFF | TGTGCCAGCAGCTTAGGCGGGCTAGCGGGGGGGTACAATGAGCAGTTCTTC
TRBJ1-2 | TRBD1 | - | TRBV30 | CAWFEDRGGGYTF | TGTGCCTGGTTTGAGGACAGGGGCGGTGGCTACACCTTC
TRBJ1-2 | TRBD1 | - | TRBV19 | CASKRTGTANYGYTF | TGTGCCAGCAAACGGACCGGGACAGCTAACTATGGCTACACCTTC
TRBJ2-5 | TRBD1 | - | TRBV4-3 | CASSQDPAGGLLGTQYF | TGCGCCAGCAGCCAAGATCCTGCAGGGGGCCTCCTCGGGACCCAGTACTTC
TRBJ1-3 | - | - | TRBV18 | CASSPQAPRSGSGNTIYF | TGTGCCAGCTCACCACAGGCCCCTCGCTCGGGATCTGGAAACACCATATATTTT
TRBJ1-2 | - | - | TRBV19 | CASQGLPFGYTF | TGTGCCAGCCAGGGGCTCCCGTTCGGCTACACCTTC
TRBJ2-1 | TRBD2 | - | TRBV2 | CANRTSGYNEQFF | TGTGCCAACCGGACTAGCGGTTACAATGAGCAGTTCTTC
TRBJ1-3 | - | - | TRBV27 | CASSLDRSGNTIYF | TGTGCCAGCAGTTTGGACAGATCTGGAAACACCATATATTTT
TRBJ2-1 | - | - | TRBV19 | CASSPPQGGAMGNEQFF | TGTGCCAGTAGTCCCCCCCAGGGGGGCGCAATGGGAAATGAGCAGTTCTTC
TRBJ1-2 | TRBD1 | - | TRBV10-3 | CAISLTEQGGYGYTF | TGTGCCATCAGTTTGACTGAACAGGGGGGCTATGGCTACACCTTC
TRBJ2-7 | TRBD1 | - | TRBV29-1 | CSVVGTGQGASYEQYF | TGCAGCGTTGTAGGGACGGGACAGGGGGCTTCCTACGAGCAGTACTTC
TRBJ2-7 | - | few | TRBV29-1 | CSVGSGEVEQYF | TGCAGCGTTGGGTCGGGAGAGGTCGAGCAGTACTTC
TRBJ1-2 | - | - | TRBV5-6 | CASIPGLRGNGYTF | TGTGCCAGCATCCCGGGACTCCGAGGGAATGGCTACACCTTC
TRBJ2-1 | - | - | TRBV5-4 | CASSRGGVDNEQFF | TGTGCCAGCAGCAGGGGGGGAGTGGACAATGAGCAGTTCTTC
TRBJ2-7 | TRBD1 | - | TRBV5-1 | CASSLSTGGGQGAYEQYF | TGCGCCAGCAGCTTGTCGACTGGCGGGGGACAGGGGGCCTACGAGCAGTACTTC
TRBJ2-1 | - | - | TRBV19 | CASSTGGPLHDEQFF | TGTGCCAGTAGCACTGGAGGGCCATTACACGATGAGCAGTTCTTC
TRBJ2-7 | TRBD1 | - | TRBV4-1 | CASSQVGDSGYEQYF | TGCGCCAGCAGCCAAGTCGGGGACAGCGGCTACGAGCAGTACTTC
TRBJ2-5 | - | - | TRBV5-1 | CASSTSGPSQETQYF | TGCGCCAGCAGCACAAGCGGTCCCTCACAAGAGACCCAGTACTTC
TRBJ2-7 | - | once | TRBV30 | CAWRNRGPYEQYF | TGTGCCTGGAGAAATCGGGGTCCCTACGAGCAGTACTTC
TRBJ2-3 | - | - | TRBV10-3 | CAISGGGAVDTQYF | TGTGCCATCAGTGGAGGGGGGGCCGTGGATACGCAGTATTTT
TRBJ2-1 | - | - | TRBV7-2 | CASSLVSAYNEQFF | TGTGCCAGCAGCTTAGTTAGCGCCTACAATGAGCAGTTCTTC
TRBJ1-2 | TRBD1 | - | TRBV5-1 | CASSARQGFNYGYTF | TGCGCCAGCAGCGCTAGACAGGGGTTCAACTATGGCTACACCTTC
TRBJ1-2 | - | - | TRBV29-1 | CSVEDRGGLSGANYGYTF | TGCAGCGTTGAAGATCGGGGGGGACTTAGTGGGGCTAACTATGGCTACACCTTC
TRBJ2-3 | TRBD2 | - | TRBV2 | CASSAIVAGVSTDTQYF | TGTGCCAGCAGTGCAATCGTAGCGGGAGTGAGTACAGATACGCAGTATTTT
TRBJ1-1 | TRBD1 | - | TRBV6-4 | CASSDSPGQGVLNTEAFF | TGTGCCAGCAGTGACTCGCCGGGACAGGGGGTACTGAACACTGAAGCTTTCTTT
TRBJ2-5 | TRBD2 | - | TRBV27 | CASRTSGRAGETQYF | TGTGCCAGCCGGACTAGCGGGAGGGCGGGGGAGACCCAGTACTTC
TRBJ1-2 | - | - | TRBV2 | CASPGRANYGYTF | TGTGCCAGCCCTGGGCGCGCTAACTATGGCTACACCTTC
TRBJ1-4 | - | - | TRBV30 | CAWSPAGILEKLFF | TGTGCCTGGAGTCCCGCGGGTATTTTGGAAAAACTGTTTTTT
TRBJ2-1 | TRBD2 | - | TRBV5-1 | CASSPAVAGIYNEQFF | TGCGCCAGCAGCCCCGCGGTAGCGGGCATTTACAATGAGCAGTTCTTC
TRBJ2-1 | - | - | TRBV7-9 | CASSPDGSGWDEQFF | TGTGCCAGCAGCCCTGATGGCAGCGGCTGGGATGAGCAGTTCTTC
TRBJ2-5 | - | - | TRBV7-9 | CASSLIGGPGTQYF | TGTGCCAGCAGCTTAATAGGGGGACCAGGGACCCAGTACTTC
TRBJ1-4 | - | - | TRBV4-1 | CASSQVEGAINEKLFF | TGCGCCAGCAGCCAAGTAGAAGGGGCTATTAATGAAAAACTGTTTTTT
TRBJ2-5 | - | - | TRBV5-1 | CASSRGQLQETQYF | TGCGCCAGCAGCCGTGGACAGCTCCAAGAGACCCAGTACTTC
TRBJ2-1 | TRBD2 | - | TRBV2 | CASSPIAGGFNEQFF | TGTGCCAGCAGCCCTATAGCGGGAGGGTTCAATGAGCAGTTCTTC
TRBJ2-1 | TRBD1 | - | TRBV7-9 | CASSSGLRDRGDNEQFF | TGTGCCAGCAGCTCCGGTTTGAGGGACAGGGGCGACAATGAGCAGTTCTTC
TRBJ2-2 | TRBD1 | - | TRBV10-1 | CASTMGTGGDGANTGELFF | TGCGCCAGCACCATGGGGACAGGGGGCGACGGAGCGAACACCGGGGAGCTGTTTTTT
TRBJ2-7 | TRBD1 | - | TRBV5-6 | CASSLTTGTGADEQYF | TGTGCCAGCAGCCTGACGACCGGGACAGGGGCCGACGAGCAGTACTTC
TRBJ2-3 | TRBD2 | - | TRBV5-6 | CATLLWGGSVPDTQYF | TGTGCCACCCTGCTATGGGGGGGAAGTGTCCCAGATACGCAGTATTTT